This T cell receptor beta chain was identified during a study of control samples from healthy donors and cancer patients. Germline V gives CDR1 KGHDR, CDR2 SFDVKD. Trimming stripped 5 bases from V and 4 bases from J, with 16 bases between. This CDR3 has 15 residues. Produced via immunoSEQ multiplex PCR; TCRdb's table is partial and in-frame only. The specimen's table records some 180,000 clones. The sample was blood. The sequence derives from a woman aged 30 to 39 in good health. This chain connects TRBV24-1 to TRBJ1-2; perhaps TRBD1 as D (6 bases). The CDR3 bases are TGTGCCACCAGTGGTACTACAGGGAGGGTCTATGGCTACACCTTC. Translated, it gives CATSGTTGRVYGYTF.